This entry lists 15 T cell receptor beta chains sequenced from one sample in a study of identical twins listed by TCRdb under 2016. The library was generated by 5' RACE. The data were produced on an Illumina HiSeq 2000. TCRdb reanalyzed the raw reads on its own, using fastp at Q25 for trimming and MiXCR for clone calling, and kept in-frame beta chains. Entries are consolidated by CDR3 protein sequence, retaining the most common genes and DNA. The sample table holds hundreds of thousands of distinct CDR3 sequences, of which approximately 24% were seen once. About 3% of the sample goes to the ten largest clones. These same data were also listed under a study on T cells expressing NK-cell markers.

Specimen: CD4+ T cells sorted from blood. These receptors were collected from a woman younger than 30 in good health.

This clonotype is a singleton in its sample. The V call is TRBV12-3 or TRBV12-4, the J call TRBJ2-5; 8 nucleotides align to TRBD2. With V trimmed by 7 bases and J by 5 bases, 12 bases remained unmatched. CDR3 size: 15 residues. This CDR3 reads CASIQGGGSGETQYF. The CDR3 DNA sequence: TGTGCCAGCATCCAAGGCGGGGGGTCTGGGGAGACCCAGTACTTC.

This clonotype was found once. The chain links TRBV6-2 or TRBV6-3 to TRBJ1-5; TRBD1 might be the D (5 bases). The V and J ends lost 6 bases and 3 bases respectively, with 12 bases between them. CDR1 MNHEY and CDR2 SVGEGT come from the germline V gene. This CDR3 spans 14 amino acids. The DNA for the CDR3 is TGTGCCAGCAGCGGCAGGGCGGACAATCAGCCCCAGCATTTT. Translated, it gives CASSGRADNQPQHF.

This chain joins TRBV12-3 or TRBV12-4 and TRBJ2-7; D remains ambiguous. The CDR3 is 13 residues long. Trimming took off 3 bases at V and 6 bases at J, with 12 bases between the two ends. CDR3: CASSFDRLLEQYF. The DNA of the CDR3 is TGTGCCAGCAGTTTCGATAGGCTCCTCGAGCAGTACTTC.

V usage is TRBV7-2 and J usage is TRBJ2-1; 10 bases fit TRBD2. The length of the CDR3 is 15 residues. In germline, CDR1 is SGHTA, CDR2 FQGNSA. V trimming: 8 bases; J trimming: 8 bases; junction bases outside the gene matches: 12. CDR3 sequence: CASHLAGGILDEQFF. CDR3 nucleotide sequence: TGTGCCAGCCACTTAGCGGGAGGCATCCTCGATGAGCAGTTCTTC.

The genes are TRBV24-1 and TRBJ1-1, with TRBD1 as a possible D gene (6 bases). Trimming stripped 3 bases from V and 10 bases from J, with 8 bases between. Germline CDR1 KGHDR, CDR2 SFDVKD. This CDR3 spans 11 amino acids. The CDR3 sequence: CATSDGTRAFF. Written as DNA, the CDR3 is TGTGCCACCAGTGATGGGACAAGAGCTTTCTTT.

CDR3 nucleotides: TGTGCTAGTGGCTTAGGTAACTGGGAGGACTATGGCTACACCTTC. This translates into CASGLGNWEDYGYTF. The V call is TRBV12-5, the J call TRBJ1-2; no firm D call. The germline CDR1 and CDR2 sequences are LGHNT and FRNRAP. This CDR3 is built from 15 residues. Trimming cost V 6 bases and J 3 bases, with 17 bases left between them.

The chain combines TRBV24-1 with TRBJ2-1; maybe TRBD1 (6 bases). The ends were cut back, 4 bases at V and 0 bases at J, with 9 bases in the middle. CDR3 length: 15 residues. Germline V CDR1 and CDR2: KGHDR, SFDVKD. The chain's CDR3 is CATSDQGSSYNEQFF. The CDR3 region has the DNA TGTGCCACCAGTGACCAGGGGAGCTCCTACAATGAGCAGTTCTTC.

Written as DNA, the CDR3 is TGTGCCAGCAGCTTCAGTCCCATTAGCTCCTACAATGAGCAGTTCTTC. Protein product: CASSFSPISSYNEQFF. The chain joins TRBV11-2 to TRBJ2-1, with D hard to call. The CDR3 sequence is 16 residues long. Deletions cut 3 bases from V and 0 bases from J, with 12 bases between. CDR1 and CDR2 from the germline V gene are SGHAT and FQNNGV. Based on the CDR3 plus reference TRBV11-2 and TRBJ2-1, the full variable domain is EAGVAQSPRYKIIEKRQSVAFWCNPISGHATLYWYQQILGQGPKLLIQFQNNGVVDDSQLPKDRFSAERLKGVDSTLKIQPAKLEDSAVYLCASSFSPISSYNEQFFGPGTRLTVL.

This chain connects TRBV24-1 to TRBJ2-1, with 7 nucleotides matching TRBD1. In germline, CDR1 is KGHDR, CDR2 SFDVKD. Germline trimming cut 3 bases from V and 8 bases from J; bases unmatched to any gene: 6. There are 14 residues in the CDR3. As DNA, the CDR3 is TGTGCCACCAGTGATGCGACAGGGATAGATGAGCAGTTCTTC. Its translation: CATSDATGIDEQFF.

V gene TRBV4-3 combines with J gene TRBJ2-7; D remains unclear. Trimming took 10 bases from V and 3 from J, leaving 16 bases between them. This CDR3 has 13 residues. Germline lookup yields CDR1 LGHNA and CDR2 YSLEER. The CDR3 DNA reads TGCGCCACCTCGCAGGCTCCAGACTACGAGCAGTACTTC. The encoded protein is CATSQAPDYEQYF.

The sample holds a few counts of this clonotype. V and J are TRBV15 and TRBJ1-2, with D hard to call. The CDR3 runs 14 residues. Trimming pared 2 bases from V and 8 bases from J, leaving 15 bases between. Germline CDR1 is LNHNV and CDR2 is YYDKDF (reference sequence). The CDR3: CATSRSAVGRGYTF. The CDR3 nucleotides are TGTGCCACCAGCAGATCCGCGGTCGGGCGCGGCTACACCTTC.

This rearrangement joins TRBV7-9 to TRBJ2-5, with 7 nucleotides matching TRBD2. The CDR3 runs to 11 residues. Germline-derived CDR1 and CDR2 are SEHNR and FQNEAQ (reference sequence). The J segment lost 13 bases and the V segment lost 3 bases, leaving 5 bases of the junction unmatched. CDR3 protein: CASSLTSPLYF. The CDR3 region has the DNA TGTGCCAGCAGCTTGACTAGCCCACTGTACTTC.

The J gene is TRBJ2-1, the V gene TRBV2; a weak D match, TRBD2 (5 bases). This CDR3 contains 11 residues. Per germline, CDR1 SNHLY and CDR2 FYNNEI. Trimming removed 5 bases at V and 11 bases at J, with 10 bases between. The CDR3 DNA reads TGTGCCAGCAGTCCCGGACTGAAGCAGTTCTTC. This codes for CASSPGLKQFF.

This clonotype has only a few counts. V usage is TRBV4-3 and J usage is TRBJ2-3; D is uncertain. Trimming stripped 0 bases from V and 13 bases from J, with 17 bases between. CDR3 length equals 14 residues. From germline, CDR1 is LGHNA and CDR2 YSLEER. The CDR3 nucleotides read TGCGCCAGCAGCCAAGAGGGTTCGGCTACCGTGAAGTATTTT. Protein: CASSQEGSATVKYF.

The chain recombines TRBV20-1 with TRBJ2-1; possible D gene TRBD2, 8 bases. Trimming removed 6 bases from V and 9 bases from J, with 21 bases in between. This CDR3 region has 14 residues. The germline V gene encodes CDR1 DFQATT and CDR2 SNEGSKA (reference sequence). The CDR3 loop is CSAKGASGRIEQFF. The CDR3 DNA is TGCAGTGCAAAGGGGGCTAGCGGGCGCATTGAGCAGTTCTTC.